The next 20 T cell receptor beta chains were all read from a single sample in a study of cytomegalovirus exposure and HLA in healthy donors (dated by TCRdb to 2015 to 2018). Library preparation employed the immunoSEQ multiplex PCR assay. A mixture of 60 forward primers for TCR Vbeta segments and 13 reverse primers for TCR Jbeta segments was used in the multiplex PCR. TCRdb re-hosts the immuneACCESS table, in-frame sequences only. Its copies lack some clones; in the studies checked, an unresolved V gene accounts for under half of them, and the cause for the rest is not known. The table for this sample records 150,000 to 200,000 clones. About 6% of the sample is in the top ten clones. The sequenced sample consisted of PBMCs. The receptors were gathered from a man aged 25-40 years in good health and CMV-seronegative.

The V and J genes are TRBV5-4 and TRBJ1-1; no reliable D call. V lost 5 bases and J 0 bases, leaving 8 bases between the germline ends. This CDR3 has 13 amino acids. The germline V gene has CDR1 SGHNT and CDR2 YYREEE (reference sequence). The CDR3 DNA is TGTGCCAGCAGGCTACAGATGAACACTGAAGCTTTCTTT. It translates to CASRLQMNTEAFF.

V and J are TRBV11-3 and TRBJ2-3; the match to TRBD2 covers 7 bases. The CDR3 has 16 amino acids. In germline, CDR1 is SGHNT, CDR2 YENEEA. V lost 2 bases and J lost 6; bases outside the gene matches: 11. The CDR3 is CASSLLGTGGADTQYF. CDR3 DNA sequence: TGTGCCAGCAGCTTATTGGGTACGGGAGGAGCGGATACGCAGTATTTT.

This sequence joins TRBV30 and TRBJ1-5, with D tentatively TRBD1 (5 bases). Germline V gene data show CDR1 as GTSNPN and CDR2 as SVGIG (reference sequence). The CDR3 extends over 14 amino acids. V lost 1 base and J lost 7, with 14 bases in between. The CDR3 DNA sequence: TGTGCCTGGAGTGGGGGGGGAAAGGGGCAGCCCCAGCATTTT. This translates into CAWSGGGKGQPQHF.

The gene calls are TRBV7-8 and TRBJ2-3; D is perhaps TRBD2 (6 bases). The CDR3 runs 16 residues. V dropped 2 bases and J dropped 0 bases, with 12 bases sitting between them. CDR1 is SGHVS and CDR2 is FQNEAQ in the germline V gene. CDR3 DNA sequence: TGTGCCAGCAGCTTAAGGAGGGACCCTAGCACAGATACGCAGTATTTT. This gives the protein CASSLRRDPSTDTQYF.

This chain connects TRBV7-9 to TRBJ1-6, with a possible D match to TRBD1 (5 bases). Germline CDR1 reads SEHNR; CDR2 reads FQNEAQ (reference sequence). The CDR3 covers 15 residues. Trimming took 0 bases from V and 9 from J, leaving 12 bases between them. The CDR3 reads CASSLALAQGSPLHF. As DNA, the CDR3 is TGTGCCAGCAGCTTAGCTCTGGCTCAGGGTTCACCCCTCCACTTT. The entire variable domain, with the rest obtained from reference TRBV7-9 and TRBJ1-6, is as follows: DTGVSQNPRHKITKRGQNVTFRCDPISEHNRLYWYRQTLGQGPEFLTYFQNEAQLEKSRLLSDRFSAERPKGSFSTLEIQRTEQGDSAMYLCASSLALAQGSPLHFGNGTRLTVT.

CDR3 sequence reads: CASSLSAGGFGVNEQFF. As DNA, the CDR3 is TGTGCCAGCAGCTTATCGGCGGGAGGGTTTGGAGTGAATGAGCAGTTCTTC. The chain carries TRBV7-9 and TRBJ2-1; 9 nucleotides agree with TRBD2. This CDR3 spans 17 amino acids. Germline values: CDR1 SEHNR, CDR2 FQNEAQ (reference sequence). V lost 2 bases to trimming and J lost 7 bases; unmatched junction nucleotides: 12. Full variable domain (rest looked up from reference TRBV7-9 and TRBJ2-1): DTGVSQNPRHKITKRGQNVTFRCDPISEHNRLYWYRQTLGQGPEFLTYFQNEAQLEKSRLLSDRFSAERPKGSFSTLEIQRTEQGDSAMYLCASSLSAGGFGVNEQFFGPGTRLTVL.

This rearrangement joins TRBV25-1 to TRBJ1-2, with TRBD1 matching 9 bases. The CDR3 is 15 amino acids. The J segment lost 4 bases and the V segment lost 3 bases, leaving 6 bases of the junction unmatched. Germline loops: CDR1 MGHDK, CDR2 SYGVNS. The CDR3 DNA is TGTGCCAGCAGTGACCTTGGGACAGGGACCTATGGCTACACCTTC. Translation: CASSDLGTGTYGYTF.

The V call is TRBV6-1, the J call TRBJ1-2, with a possible D match to TRBD1 (6 bases). The CDR3 loop spans 13 amino acids. Germline V gene data show CDR1 as MNHNS and CDR2 as SASEGT. Trimming stripped 4 bases from V and 7 bases from J, with 13 bases between. CDR3 region: CASSAQGSRGYTF. CDR3 DNA: TGTGCCAGCAGTGCACAGGGCTCTCGTGGCTACACCTTC.

This chain links TRBV5-1 with TRBJ1-2; 12 bases match TRBD1. The CDR3 spans 16 residues. The V and J ends lost 5 bases and 2 bases, in that order; junction bases with no gene match: 7. From germline, CDR1 is SGHRS and CDR2 YFSETQ. CDR3 protein: CASRGTGGAGNYGYTF. CDR3 in DNA: TGCGCCAGCAGGGGGACAGGGGGCGCGGGCAACTATGGCTACACCTTC.

Here the CDR3 reads CASSLFSGDSNEKLFF. CDR3 bases: TGTGCCAGCAGTTTATTTTCCGGGGACAGTAATGAAAAACTGTTTTTT. The J gene is TRBJ1-4, the V gene TRBV27; 7 bases fit TRBD1. This CDR3 region has 16 residues. Germline CDR1 is MNHEY and CDR2 is SMNVEV (reference sequence). V lost 1 base to trimming and J lost 4 bases; unmatched junction nucleotides: 6.

This chain connects TRBV5-4 to TRBJ1-2; the D gene is possibly TRBD1 (5 bases). The CDR3 covers 13 residues. From germline, CDR1 is SGHNT and CDR2 YYREEE (reference sequence). The ends were cut back, 4 bases at V and 1 base at J, with 8 bases in the middle. As DNA, the CDR3 is TGTGCCAGCAGCATCGACAGTAACTATGGCTACACCTTC. Translating it yields CASSIDSNYGYTF.

As DNA, the CDR3 is TGCAGCGTTGAGACAGGGATAAACACCGGGGAGCTGTTTTTT. Protein sequence: CSVETGINTGELFF. The V gene is TRBV29-1, the J gene TRBJ2-2; TRBD1 matches 7 bases. The CDR3 loop spans 14 amino acids. The germline V gene has CDR1 SQVTM and CDR2 ANQGSEA. V gave up 3 bases and J gave up 2 bases; unmatched junction bases: 3.

The chain joins TRBV27 to TRBJ2-7, with TRBD1 matching 9 bases. Germline V lookup: CDR1 MNHEY, CDR2 SMNVEV (reference sequence). The CDR3 loop spans 14 amino acids. The V segment lost 3 bases and the J segment 3 bases; nucleotides outside the gene matches: 3. CDR3 coding DNA: TGTGCCAGCAGTTTCGGGACAGGGAGCTACGAGCAGTACTTC. Its protein product is CASSFGTGSYEQYF.

V and J are TRBV7-2 and TRBJ2-3; a possible D gene is TRBD2 (6 bases). The germline gives CDR1 SGHTA, CDR2 FQGNSA. Trimming took 5 bases from V and 2 from J, leaving 14 bases between them. The CDR3 is 15 amino acids. The CDR3 DNA reads as TGTGCCAGCAGCCAAATGCGGGACCCCACAGATACGCAGTATTTT. Translation: CASSQMRDPTDTQYF.

The chain joins TRBV7-9 to TRBJ2-2; TRBD2 might be the D (6 bases). The V gene lost 4 bases and the J gene lost 3 bases, with 15 bases spanning the gap. The CDR3 is 16 amino acids. The germline CDR1 and CDR2 sequences are SEHNR and FQNEAQ (reference sequence). CDR3 residues: CASSSGPTRDTGELFF. The CDR3 DNA is TGTGCCAGCAGCTCGGGACCGACTAGGGACACCGGGGAGCTGTTTTTT. The full variable domain, its missing parts supplied by reference TRBV7-9 and TRBJ2-2, is DTGVSQNPRHKITKRGQNVTFRCDPISEHNRLYWYRQTLGQGPEFLTYFQNEAQLEKSRLLSDRFSAERPKGSFSTLEIQRTEQGDSAMYLCASSSGPTRDTGELFFGEGSRLTVL.

The chain has TRBV7-2 and TRBJ1-1; no reliable D call. Deletions cut 1 base from V and 1 base from J, with 7 bases between. This CDR3 is 14 amino acids long. The germline V gene has CDR1 SGHTA and CDR2 FQGNSA. This chain's CDR3 is CASSLGAGNTEAFF. The CDR3 coding sequence is TGTGCCAGCAGCTTAGGAGCGGGGAACACTGAAGCTTTCTTT.

The chain recombines TRBV7-8 with TRBJ2-5; 15 bases agree with TRBD2. Germline lookup yields CDR1 SGHVS and CDR2 FQNEAQ. The CDR3 sequence is 20 residues long. Losses at the gene ends were 2 bases for V and 4 bases for J; bases not matched to a gene: 14. CDR3 loop: CASSLRAPGLAGGGRETQYF. The CDR3 region has the DNA TGTGCCAGCAGCTTACGGGCCCCGGGACTAGCGGGGGGAGGGCGAGAGACCCAGTACTTC.

The chain recombines TRBV30 with TRBJ1-2, with D perhaps TRBD1 (6 bases). Germline CDR1 reads GTSNPN; CDR2 reads SVGIG (reference sequence). The CDR3 runs 13 residues. V lost 4 bases, J lost 7 bases, and 16 bases lay in between. CDR3 DNA: TGTGCCTGGACCCCTCAGGGGATCAGTGGCTACACCTTC. This encodes CAWTPQGISGYTF.

The chain employs TRBV21-1 and TRBJ1-5. TRBV21-1 is listed as a pseudogene. The CDR3 loop spans 16 amino acids. CDR3 nucleotides: TGTGCCAGCAGCAAGTTTCGGGTCGTACGCAATCAGCCCCAGCATTTT. Its translation: CASSKFRVVRNQPQHF.

For the CDR3, the DNA is TGTGCCAGCAGCTTACAGGGTTCCTACGAGCAGTACTTC. It yields the protein CASSLQGSYEQYF. This chain links TRBV11-2 with TRBJ2-7; D perhaps matches TRBD1 (5 bases). The germline V gene has CDR1 SGHAT and CDR2 FQNNGV. The germline V and J ends were trimmed by 2 bases and 1 base, with 6 bases remaining between them. This CDR3 is built from 13 residues.